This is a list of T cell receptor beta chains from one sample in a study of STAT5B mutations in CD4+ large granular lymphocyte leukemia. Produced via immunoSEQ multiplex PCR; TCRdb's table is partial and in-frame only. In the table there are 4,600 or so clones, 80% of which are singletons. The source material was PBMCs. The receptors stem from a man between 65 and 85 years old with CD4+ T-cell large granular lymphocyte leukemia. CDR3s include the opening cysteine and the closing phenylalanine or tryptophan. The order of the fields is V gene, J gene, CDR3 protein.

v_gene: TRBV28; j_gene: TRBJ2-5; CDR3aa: CASKPGGVETQYF
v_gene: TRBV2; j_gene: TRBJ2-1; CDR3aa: CASTGGGYNEQFF
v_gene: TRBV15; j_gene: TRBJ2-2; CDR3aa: CATSRVWGLAGAGELFF
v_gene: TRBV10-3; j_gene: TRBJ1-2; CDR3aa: CATRRQGPLVNGYTF
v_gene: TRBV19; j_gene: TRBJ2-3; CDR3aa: CASSATSGRPLPLTDTQYF
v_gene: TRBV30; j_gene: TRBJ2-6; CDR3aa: CAWRSGANVLTF
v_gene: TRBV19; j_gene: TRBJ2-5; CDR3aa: CASSRGGQETQYF
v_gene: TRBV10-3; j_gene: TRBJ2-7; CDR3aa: CAISEWAGGDEQYF
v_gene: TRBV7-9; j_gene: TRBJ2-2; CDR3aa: CASSNHYRVAGELFF
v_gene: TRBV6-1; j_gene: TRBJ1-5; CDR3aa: CASSWGGPQHF
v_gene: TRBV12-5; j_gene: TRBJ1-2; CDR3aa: CASGPQGTYGYTF
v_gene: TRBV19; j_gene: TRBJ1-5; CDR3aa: CASSGGGRSNQPQHF
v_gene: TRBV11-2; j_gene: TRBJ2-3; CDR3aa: CASRTGTNTDTQYF
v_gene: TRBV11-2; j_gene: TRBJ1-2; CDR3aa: CASSFGTGNYGYTF
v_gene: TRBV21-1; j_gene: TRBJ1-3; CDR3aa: CASSKHRVSGNTIYF